This T cell receptor (beta chain) is drawn from a study of spatial heterogeneity in lung cancer. Germline-derived CDR1 and CDR2 are SGHTA and FQGNSA. Trimming left V 5 bases short and J 6 bases short, with 20 bases between. The CDR3 is 16 residues long. This clonotype was seen ten or more times. Its antigen is not known. The time point denotes: sample taken at primary tumor resection. The sequenced material consisted of unsorted whole RNA from tumor, nontumor lung or frozen PBMC. TCRdb reprocessed the 5' RACE reads via MiXCR and lists one record per CDR3 protein. This table has over 25,000 distinct CDR3 sequences, around 7.4% appearing once. Whole-study results and caveats: It was found that expanded intratumoral alpha and beta TCR counts tracked tumor mutation counts.

This rearrangement joins TRBV7-2 to TRBJ2-1, with D possibly called TRBD1 or TRBD2 (6 bases each). This TCR was sampled from a male donor with early-stage non-small cell lung cancer. The specimen was lung tumor tissue, collected at surgery. CDR3 in DNA: TGTGCCAGCAGCCCCCCGCGGGACACGGCAAGCAATGAGCAGTTCTTC. Translation: CASSPPRDTASNEQFF.